Listed here is a single TCR beta chain. What it recognizes is unknown. Other DNA sequences from this sample encode an identical CDR3 as well. The data were produced by immunoSEQ multiplex PCR, yet TCRdb's version contains in-frame clones alone and is incomplete. The table shows some 1 million clones, with around 76% occurring only once. This sample stems from a study of shared clonotypes between healthy human individuals. Whole-study context: The composition of the donors was two women and a few men aged 18 to 49. Overall study results and limits: Non-shared clonotypes had lower generation probabilities than clonotypes shared by all four sorted-subset donors. Memory subsets had estimated richness that was generally smaller than that of naive subsets.

The CDR3 has 12 residues. Trimming left V 0 bases short and J 3 bases short, with 4 bases between. Germline CDR1 reads SGHRS; CDR2 reads YFSETQ. The sequencing sample was made of memory CD4+ T cells sorted from blood. The subset denotes: CD45RA-negative fraction. The chain joins TRBV5-1 to TRBJ2-7; no firm D call. The receptor was isolated from a man between 18 and 29 years old in good health. DNA for the CDR3: TGCGCCAGCAGCTTGGGAGACTACGAGCAGTACTTC. Translation: CASSLGDYEQYF.